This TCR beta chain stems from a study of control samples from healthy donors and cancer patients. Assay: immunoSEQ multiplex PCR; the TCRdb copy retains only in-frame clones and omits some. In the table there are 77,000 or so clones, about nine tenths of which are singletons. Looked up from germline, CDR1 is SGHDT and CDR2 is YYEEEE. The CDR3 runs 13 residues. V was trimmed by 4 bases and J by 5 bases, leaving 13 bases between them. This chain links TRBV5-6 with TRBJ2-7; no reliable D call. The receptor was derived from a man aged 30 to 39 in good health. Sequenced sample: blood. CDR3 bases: TGTGCCAGCAGCCCTTGGGTGGACCACGAGCAGTACTTC. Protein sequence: CASSPWVDHEQYF. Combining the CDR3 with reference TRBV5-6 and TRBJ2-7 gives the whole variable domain DAGVTQSPTHLIKTRGQQVTLRCSPKSGHDTVSWYQQALGQGPQFIFQYYEEEERQRGNFPDRFSGHQFPNYSSELNVNALLLGDSALYLCASSPWVDHEQYFGPGTRLTVT.